This TCR beta chain was obtained from a study of regulatory T cells in long-lasting Graves disease. Study-level findings and limits: TCR diversity was lower in persistent Graves' patients than in newly diagnosed ones.

Arm-PCR of CDR3 regions and iRepertoire HTBI primers were used to build TCR beta libraries. TCRdb fed the multiplex PCR reads into MiXCR, producing one record per CDR3 protein. The data contain 350,000 to 450,000 distinct CDR3 sequences, about 12% of them seen just once; the ten biggest clones take up about 19%. The count of this clonotype is one. Its specificity is unknown. Stated time point: newly diagnosed GD, antithyroid drugs for less than 3 months. RNA from PBMCs was the source of the TCR library. The collection involved drawing 8 to 9 milliliters of peripheral blood into EDTA tubes. Germline trimming cut 4 bases from V and 0 bases from J; bases unmatched to any gene: 9. CDR3 length equals 16 residues. Per the germline V gene, CDR1 is SEHNR and CDR2 is FQNEAQ (reference sequence). These same records also appear under a second study, on T cells in Graves' hyperthyroidism and ophthalmopathy. Turning to that study: Pregnant or lactating patients were excluded, as were those with uncontrolled infection or other autoimmune disease. Using the HTBI primer set, a first-round RT-PCR was run on the TCR CDR3.

This specimen was peripheral blood mononuclear cells (PBMCs), taken at new diagnosis, from a patient treated with antithyroid drugs. The genes are TRBV7-9 and TRBJ2-7; 7 bases fit TRBD1. The source is a woman aged 18-29 years with Graves disease. The CDR3 DNA sequence: TGTGCCAGCAGCTCCCGCCCGGCAGGGGGCTCCTACGAGCAGTACTTC. It encodes CASSSRPAGGSYEQYF.